This TCR beta chain stems from a study of T cells in Graves' hyperthyroidism and ophthalmopathy. PBMCs stemmed from 10 ml fresh peripheral blood. Overall study results and limits: In validation, the model predicted ophthalmopathy. These predictions came a median roughly 7.1 months before onset. The blood repertoire included most of the expanded thyroid clonotypes above 0.001. Ophthalmopathy and stable hyperthyroidism were told apart by a 13 V-J model.

With 1 base removed from V and 4 bases from J, the gap between germline ends came to 10 bases. The CDR3 spans 14 residues. CDR1 and CDR2 (germline): SNHLY, FYNNEI. Comments on this clonotype: Its target is unknown.

RNA transcripts served as the template for amplifying TCR beta CDR3 regions. Using the HTBI primer set, a first-round RT-PCR was run on the TCR CDR3. TCRdb reanalysed the multiplex PCR reads using MiXCR and keeps one entry per CDR3 protein. The sample shows approximately 250,000 distinct CDR3 sequences, about 25% of them seen only once. The specimen sequenced was blood. This chain connects TRBV2 to TRBJ1-1, with D hard to call. This TCR was recovered from a woman aged 40 to 55 with Graves' ophthalmopathy. The CDR3 bases are TGTGCCAGCAGTGAAGAGGGCTGGGTCACTGAAGCTTTCTTT. This translates into CASSEEGWVTEAFF.